This T cell receptor beta chain comes out of a study of cytomegalovirus exposure and HLA in healthy donors. Whole-study results and caveats: Compared with the approximately 700-donor mean, an Asian-associated ancestry cluster reportedly had fewer N-insertions, according to a later analysis.

PCR involved 60 Vbeta and 13 Jbeta primers. Sequenced by immunoSEQ multiplex PCR; TCRdb stores in-frame clones only, minus some. The table lists under 150,000 clones, more than 75% of them singletons. V was trimmed by 6 bases and J by 5 bases, leaving 13 bases between them. The length of the CDR3 is 13 residues. CDR1 is ENHRY, CDR2 SYGVKD, per germline. As for this clone: Antigen specificity is unknown.

The sequence was collected from a male donor in good health and CMV-seronegative. The chain combines TRBV10-3 with TRBJ1-1; the D gene is possibly TRBD1 (5 bases). The sample taken for sequencing was PBMCs. Here the CDR3 reads CAIREGRGTEAFF. The CDR3 DNA reads as TGTGCCATCAGGGAGGGGCGTGGAACTGAAGCTTTCTTT.